The 9 T cell receptor beta chains below were found in one sample sequenced in a study of patients and donors after allogeneic stem cell transplantation. TCRdb re-analysed the RT-PCR reads in MiXCR, keeping a single row per CDR3 protein. Seen here are roughly 960,000 distinct CDR3 sequences, over 15% observed once, and the top ten hold approximately 5.9%. The source material was blood, either unsorted or a sorted T cell fraction (not recorded which). The source of these receptors is a human donor who was either an allogeneic HSCT recipient or a stem cell or donor lymphocyte infusion donor (not recorded which). It is not recorded whose cells these are; they may come from a transplant donor.

V is TRBV25-1 and J is TRBJ2-1, with D uncertain. This CDR3 is built from 14 residues. V was trimmed by 6 bases and J by 1 base, leaving 10 bases between them. Germline V gene data show CDR1 as MGHDK and CDR2 as SYGVNS. CDR3 nucleotides: TGTGCCAGCAGGCACACGAGATCCTACAATGAGCAGTTCTTC. Translating gives CASRHTRSYNEQFF.

CDR3 in amino acids: CSVGKAGGPIGELFF. The CDR3 nucleotides are TGCAGCGTTGGGAAGGCGGGAGGGCCAATCGGGGAGCTGTTTTTT. The V gene is TRBV29-1, the J gene TRBJ2-2; 9 bases fit TRBD2. The germline CDR1 and CDR2 sequences are SQVTM and ANQGSEA. The CDR3 is made up of 15 amino acids. V lost 4 bases, J lost 7 bases, and 10 bases stayed unmatched.

A few counts support this clonotype. The rearrangement uses TRBV7-2 and TRBJ2-3; either TRBD1 or TRBD2 may supply D (6 bases each). Per germline, CDR1 SGHTA and CDR2 FQGNSA. V was cut by 3 bases and J by 7 bases, with 17 bases left in between. CDR3 length: 15 residues. This CDR3 is CASSFEGGGSNTQYF. The CDR3 DNA reads as TGTGCCAGCAGCTTTGAGGGGGGCGGGTCAAATACGCAGTATTTT.

This clonotype came up a few times. For the CDR3, the DNA is TGTGCCAGCAGTTATGGCGGGGGGGCCACCGGGGAGCTGTTTTTT. Protein: CASSYGGGATGELFF. The genes are TRBV6-5 and TRBJ2-2; 9 nucleotides match TRBD2. The CDR3 contains 15 residues. With V trimmed by 3 bases and J by 4 bases, 3 bases remained unmatched. Germline lookup yields CDR1 MNHEY and CDR2 SVGAGI.

The rearrangement uses TRBV6-5 and TRBJ1-2; 9 nucleotides agree with TRBD1. J lost 6 bases, V lost 7 bases, and 6 bases had no gene match. Germline V CDR1 and CDR2: MNHEY, SVGAGI. The CDR3 has 13 amino acids. This chain's CDR3 is CASTKGQGDGYTF. The CDR3 DNA follows: TGTGCCAGCACTAAGGGACAGGGCGATGGCTACACCTTC.

This chain links TRBV5-1 with TRBJ2-2, with D maybe TRBD1 (5 bases). Germline loops: CDR1 SGHRS, CDR2 YFSETQ. V shed 4 bases and J shed 1 base, with 14 bases lying between them. The CDR3 covers 16 residues. Here the CDR3 reads CASSPTPGQNTGELFF. The CDR3 DNA is TGCGCCAGCAGCCCTACCCCAGGACAGAACACCGGGGAGCTGTTTTTT.

V is TRBV24-1 and J is TRBJ2-7; maybe TRBD1 (6 bases). The CDR3 is made up of 14 amino acids. The germline CDR1 and CDR2 sequences are KGHDR and SFDVKD. Between the trimmed V and J ends, which lost 5 bases and 0 bases, there was a span of 10 bases. CDR3 sequence reads: CATSAPGDSYEQYF. Written as DNA, the CDR3 is TGTGCCACCAGTGCCCCAGGGGACTCCTACGAGCAGTACTTC.

The rearrangement joins TRBV18 to TRBJ1-1; no firm D call. V was trimmed by 5 bases and J by 0 bases, leaving 13 bases between them. The CDR3 runs 15 residues. Germline-derived CDR1 and CDR2 are KGHSH and LQKENI. The CDR3 region has the DNA TGTGCCAGCTCATCTTACAGAGAGCTGAACACTGAAGCTTTCTTT. Translating it yields CASSSYRELNTEAFF.

In this sample, this clonotype turned up once. The gene calls are TRBV7-6 and TRBJ1-3; 8 nucleotides line up with TRBD1. Germline V gene sequence: CDR1 SGHVS, CDR2 FNYEAQ. J gave up 4 bases and V 5 bases, and 7 bases lay outside the gene matches. The CDR3 spans 15 residues. CDR3 region: CASSPYGQGGNTIYF. The CDR3 nucleotides read TGTGCCAGCAGCCCATATGGACAGGGCGGAAACACCATATATTTT.